One T cell receptor (beta chain) is described in this entry. This receptor's antigen is unknown. Nothing much larger sits one base from this clone, and base qualities are not available. Trimming at the junction amounts to 1 base on V and 9 bases on J, and the germline ends lie 10 bases apart. CDR3 length: 13 amino acids, cysteine to phenylalanine. Just CDR3 DNA is preserved here, 39 bases in frame from base 1. Via the germline V gene, CDR1 is SGHAT and CDR2 FQNNGV. The library was obtained by the immunoSEQ multiplex PCR assay. For the multiplex PCR, a mixture combining 60 forward primers for TCR Vbeta segments and 13 reverse primers for TCR Jbeta segments was used. Amplification of the CDR3 region of rearranged TCR beta genes was performed with a multiplex PCR assay on genomic DNA. Amplified TCR beta libraries were sequenced as 87-base-pair reads on the Illumina HiSeq System. The published analysis was carried out like this. Across the 500 to 750 repertoires, a later analysis counted about 81 million unique TCR beta chains, some 11 million of which were shared by at least two donors. To remove PCR and sequencing errors, raw reads were error-corrected and collapsed into unique sequences using a nearest-neighbor algorithm that merged closely related sequences. Alignment of CDR3 sequences to IMGT reference sequences was used to assign V, D and J gene segments. Each retained sequence needed at least a six-nucleotide match to both a V gene segment and a J gene segment. Rearrangements were classified as productive when the CDR3 lacked stop codons and remained in frame with V and J, and all other rearrangements were classified as non-productive. CDR3 was defined by IMGT convention, running from the second conserved V-encoded cysteine to the conserved J-encoded phenylalanine. In an earlier analysis of roughly 580 of the donors, sequences lacking an unambiguous match to a single V gene segment were excluded. In an earlier analysis of approximately 550 of the donors, V segments were called functional above 56.7% productive rearrangements and were called segregating when the between-donor standard deviation exceeded 5%. To diagnose cytomegalovirus status from the catalog of TCR beta chain sequences, a statistical classification framework was built. A later analysis assigned V and J genes by comparing TCR nucleotide sequences with IMGT/GENE-DB human TR gene sequences. A later analysis assigned CDR3 sequences and most-parsimonious VDJ recombination scenarios with the TCRdist pipeline. A later analysis defined each TCR beta chain by its CDR3 amino acid sequence plus V-gene family, and excluded reads lacking a unique V-gene family. A later analysis removed over 500 highly shared, low-generation-probability nucleotide sequences to deal with suspected cross-contamination and a sequencing artifact. In a later analysis, a clonal expansion index for each public chain was calculated from normalized within-repertoire ranks of inferred template counts. In a later analysis, generation probabilities were computed using a VDJ recombination model fitted to out-of-frame rearrangements, and the results were checked against IGoR. In a later analysis, TCR-TCR, TCR-HLA and TCR-CMV co-occurrence was scored with hypergeometric tests, and a repertoire-size bias correction was applied to TCR pairs. To estimate false discovery rates, a later analysis permuted the HLA or CMV assignments 20 times. In a later analysis, co-occurring TCRs were grouped using DBSCAN, with TCRdist sequence similarity added in when clustering inside HLA-allele-positive subsets. For co-occurrence clustering, repertoires with fewer than 30,000 or more than 120,000 public chains were excluded, along with roughly 5 repertoires with anomalous nucleotide sharing. Not all clones reach the TCRdb copy of this immuneACCESS table, which keeps in-frame sequences only. Checked studies attribute under half of the gap to unresolved V genes and leave the rest unexplained. Clonal size and the V and J genes are those of that table, whereas D and trimming came from the DNA. The sample includes some 170,000 clones, with around 86% observed a single time. The ten largest clones add up to 4.1% of the sample.

The cohort was made up of 650 to 700 healthy bone marrow donors. At the time of sampling, every cohort member was nominally healthy, though immune exposures that went unrecorded were likely present. The donor tested CMV seropositive, placing the donor among the approximately 310 seropositive members of the cohort. Every donor gave a peripheral blood sample, and the peripheral blood mononuclear cells from that sample were used for TCR beta sequencing. Genomic DNA was extracted from the blood cell samples with the Qiagen DNeasy Blood Extraction Kit. The sample comes from a study of cytomegalovirus exposure and HLA in healthy donors (dated by TCRdb to about 2017). Looking at the study overall: In an earlier analysis of around 540 of the donors, 276 Gb of sequence data and 100 million or so unique TCR beta sequences from 180 million or so T cells were reported. Because of strong linkage in the cohort, roughly five DR-DQ haplotypes were treated as single units for association and clustering. Both class I and class II loci were covered by HLA typing, at four-digit resolution. Typing coverage varied by locus: about 620-640 donors for A, B, C, DRB1 and DQB1; roughly 510 for DQA1; over 600 for DPA1; more than 450 for DPB1. To study patterns of TCR occurrence, a later analysis re-analyzed previously published TCR beta repertoires from several hundred donors and added high-resolution HLA genotyping. Alongside the repertoire data, information on donor age, sex, ethnicity and CMV serostatus was compiled. The T cell repertoires of about 700 subjects were profiled by immunosequencing and related to cytomegalovirus serostatus. In an earlier analysis of 587 of the donors, high-throughput TCR beta sequencing was used to judge whether each TCR beta V gene segment behaved as functional or pseudogenic. The aim of the study was to test whether cataloging public T cell receptors could identify signatures of past pathogen exposure. Among the roughly 400 genotyped donors, approximately 76% belonged to the genetic ancestry cluster associated with self-reported Caucasian donors. To predict cytomegalovirus infection status, the study brought together high-throughput TCR immunosequencing, statistical association of individual TCRs with disease status, and machine learning. A separate validation cohort of 100 to 150 different subjects was used in addition to the approximately 640-subject first cohort. All discovery cohort repertoires had been generated on a single sequencing platform. The later analysis used no new phenotypic data to find candidate immune exposures, relying instead on TCR beta sequences and their occurrence across donors. An early release that covered roughly 600 HLA-typed donors contained approximately 300 gigabases of sequencing data and tens of millions of unique TCR sequences. In a later genetic analysis, genome-wide SNP genotypes for about 55% of the roughly 670 donors were used, and that subset was treated as a discovery cohort. On average, over 200,000 unique TCR beta nucleotide sequences were sequenced per donor among about 400 genotyped donors of the cohort, with around 19% of those sequences being non-productive. Beyond this particular receptor, the publication reports: Linkage disequilibrium might explain the correlated functional status among segregating V segments, but an unknown experimental factor could not be ruled out. The study listed 170 or so TCR beta chains as associated with cytomegalovirus. An earlier analysis of approximately 530 of the donors showed that most TCR beta V segments appeared in productive rearrangements either about 90% or about 30% of the time, which broadly matched IMGT annotations. In both the original and validation cohorts, the classifier was reported to diagnose cytomegalovirus status with high specificity and sensitivity. Across donors, most TCR sequences were observed very rarely, whereas some public TCRs were present in many individuals. A later analysis reported that several top co-occurrence clusters appeared linked to parvovirus B19, influenza, CMV and Epstein-Barr virus. Specific HLA alleles were associated with over 15,000 TCR beta sequences at a false discovery rate of 0.05 in a later analysis. Because the 87-base-pair reads could not distinguish some IMGT-functional V segments, including TRBV6-2 and TRBV6-3, those segments were excluded. In this cohort, only TCR beta chains were sequenced, and detectable features were limited by the absence of alpha or paired-chain data. Compared with the roughly 600-donor mean, donors in an Asian-associated ancestry cluster had fewer N-insertions in productive TCRs, according to a later genetic analysis. Because some donors lacked HLA typing at each locus, the association tests relied only on the typed subset. Sequencing depth was assumed to be roughly uniform across donors in the presence/absence analyses, though that assumption may not hold. In a later analysis, HLA-associated TCR beta chains were found to be more clonally expanded and to have lower generation probabilities than equally common non-associated chains. Three of the identified cytomegalovirus-associated TCR beta chains were confirmed in vitro to be specific for cytomegalovirus antigens. A further reported finding was that TCR beta sequences accurately predicted the HLA-A and HLA-B alleles for most subjects in the first cohort. An association between a missense DCLRE1C variant and V-gene and J-gene trimming of TCR beta chains was found in a later genetic analysis and replicated in an independent cohort. A cluster of highly shared sequence variants was judged likely to be a technical artifact of the sequencing pipeline. A later analysis found that most CMV-associated TCR beta chains appeared HLA-restricted, with HLA associations seemingly driven largely by CMV exposure. A later analysis found that TCR association rates varied across HLA loci, with DRB1 alleles showing the most associated TCRs and HLA-C alleles the fewest. Because counts were too low, approximately 18 rarely observed V segments, including chromosome 9 orphons, were excluded from the earlier analysis of a few hundred of the donors. Assigning TCR associations to individual alleles was difficult when HLA alleles, especially DR and DQ, strongly co-occurred. According to the authors, the approach could potentially be generalized to other disease states and immunological phenotypes. For the cohort, immune exposure information was limited to CMV serostatus.

Sequencing input: PBMCs. The chain employs TRBV11-2 and TRBJ2-1; matching of 5 bases hints at TRBD2 as the D gene. This receptor was identified in a man aged 50-60 years in good health and CMV-seropositive. The bases are TGTGCCAGCAGCTTAGGGACTCGGGTTGAGCAGTTCTTC. It encodes CASSLGTRVEQFF.